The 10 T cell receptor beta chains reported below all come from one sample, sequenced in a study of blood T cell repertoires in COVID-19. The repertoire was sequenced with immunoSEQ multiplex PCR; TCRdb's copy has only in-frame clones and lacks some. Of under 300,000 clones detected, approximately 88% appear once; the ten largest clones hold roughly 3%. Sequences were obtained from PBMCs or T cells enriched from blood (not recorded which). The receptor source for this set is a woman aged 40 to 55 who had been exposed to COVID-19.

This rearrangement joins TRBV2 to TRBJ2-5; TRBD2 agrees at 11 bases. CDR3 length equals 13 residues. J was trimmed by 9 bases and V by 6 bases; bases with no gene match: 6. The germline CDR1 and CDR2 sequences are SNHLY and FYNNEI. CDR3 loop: CASSKLAGDSQYF. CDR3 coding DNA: TGTGCCAGCAGCAAACTAGCGGGGGATTCCCAGTACTTC.

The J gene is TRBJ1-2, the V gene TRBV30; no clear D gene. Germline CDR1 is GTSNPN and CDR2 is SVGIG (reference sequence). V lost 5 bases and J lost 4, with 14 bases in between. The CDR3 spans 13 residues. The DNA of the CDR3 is TGTGCCTGGGGCCCCCCAGGCCGCTATGGCTACACCTTC. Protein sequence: CAWGPPGRYGYTF.

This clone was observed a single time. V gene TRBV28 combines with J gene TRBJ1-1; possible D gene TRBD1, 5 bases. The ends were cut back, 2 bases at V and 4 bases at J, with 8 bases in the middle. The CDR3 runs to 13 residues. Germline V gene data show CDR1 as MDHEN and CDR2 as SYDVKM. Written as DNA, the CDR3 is TGTGCCAGCAGTTTAGGGGCTGGCACTGAAGCTTTCTTT. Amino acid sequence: CASSLGAGTEAFF. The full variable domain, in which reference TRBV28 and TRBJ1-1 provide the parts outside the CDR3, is DVKVTQSSRYLVKRTGEKVFLECVQDMDHENMFWYRQDPGLGLRLIYFSYDVKMKEKGDIPEGYSVSREKKERFSLILESASTNQTSMYLCASSLGAGTEAFFGQGTRLTVV.

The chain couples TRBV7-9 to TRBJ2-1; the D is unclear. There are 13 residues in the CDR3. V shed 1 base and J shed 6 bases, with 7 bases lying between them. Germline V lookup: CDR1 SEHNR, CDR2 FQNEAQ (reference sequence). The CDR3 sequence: CASSLGPPNEQFF. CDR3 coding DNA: TGTGCCAGCAGCTTAGGGCCTCCCAATGAGCAGTTCTTC. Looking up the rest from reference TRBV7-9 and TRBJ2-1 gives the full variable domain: DTGVSQNPRHKITKRGQNVTFRCDPISEHNRLYWYRQTLGQGPEFLTYFQNEAQLEKSRLLSDRFSAERPKGSFSTLEIQRTEQGDSAMYLCASSLGPPNEQFFGPGTRLTVL.

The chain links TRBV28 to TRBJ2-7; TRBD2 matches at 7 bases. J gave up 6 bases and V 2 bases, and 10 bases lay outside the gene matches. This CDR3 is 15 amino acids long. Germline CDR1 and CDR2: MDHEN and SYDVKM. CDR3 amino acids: CASSLLADLWGEQYV. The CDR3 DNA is TGTGCCAGCAGTTTACTAGCGGATTTATGGGGCGAGCAGTACGTC.

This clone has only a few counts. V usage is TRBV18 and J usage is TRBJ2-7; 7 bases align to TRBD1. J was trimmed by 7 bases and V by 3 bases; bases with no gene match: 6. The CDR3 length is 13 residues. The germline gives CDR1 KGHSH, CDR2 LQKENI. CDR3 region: CASSPTGAGEQYV. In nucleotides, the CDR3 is TGTGCCAGCTCACCTACAGGGGCGGGTGAGCAGTACGTC.

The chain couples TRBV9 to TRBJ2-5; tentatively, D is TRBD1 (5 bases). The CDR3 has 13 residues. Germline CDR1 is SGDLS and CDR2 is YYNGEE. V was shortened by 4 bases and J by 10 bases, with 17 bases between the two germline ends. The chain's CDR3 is CASSPTGAPIQYF. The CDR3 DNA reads TGTGCCAGCAGCCCGACTGGGGCCCCTATCCAGTACTTC.

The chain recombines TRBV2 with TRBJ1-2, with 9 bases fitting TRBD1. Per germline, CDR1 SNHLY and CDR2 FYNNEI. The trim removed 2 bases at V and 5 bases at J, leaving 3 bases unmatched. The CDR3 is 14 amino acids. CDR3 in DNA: TGTGCCAGCAGTGAATGGGACAGGGATTATGGCTACACCTTC. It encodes CASSEWDRDYGYTF. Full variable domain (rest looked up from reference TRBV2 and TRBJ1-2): EPEVTQTPSHQVTQMGQEVILRCVPISNHLYFYWYRQILGQKVEFLVSFYNNEISEKSEIFDDQFSVERPDGSNFTLKIRSTKLEDSAMYFCASSEWDRDYGYTFGSGTRLTVV.

The CDR3 nucleotides are TGTGCCAGTAGTATAGTTGGACAGACTACTTCCACCTCCTACGAGCAGTACTTC. Translated: CASSIVGQTTSTSYEQYF. The chain uses TRBV19 and TRBJ2-7; D is perhaps TRBD1 (6 bases). There are 18 residues in the CDR3. Germline CDR1 LNHDA, CDR2 SQIVND (reference sequence). V lost 1 base to trimming and J lost 0 bases, with 19 bases between them.

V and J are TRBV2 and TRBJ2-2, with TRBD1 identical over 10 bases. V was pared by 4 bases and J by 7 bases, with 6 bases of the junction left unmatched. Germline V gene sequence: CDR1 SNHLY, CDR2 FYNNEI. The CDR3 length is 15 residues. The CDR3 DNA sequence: TGTGCCAGCAGTGGGACAGGGGGAAGTAGCGGGGAGCTGTTTTTT. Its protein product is CASSGTGGSSGELFF.